Presented here are 5 T cell receptor beta chains from one specimen sequenced in a study of beta chain features in type 1 diabetes. Study-wide findings and caveats: TCRB CDR3s from Type 1 diabetes patients were moderately but significantly shorter in all four CD4+ subsets.

The entirety of the isolated RNA underwent reverse transcription, so expressed TCRB transcripts were sequenced. Produced via immunoSEQ multiplex PCR; TCRdb's table is partial and in-frame only. Here the sample spans 230,000 or so clones, more than 15% being singletons. For these receptors, no antigen is known. Sequenced material: naive CD4+ T cells from blood. These receptor sequences come from a man in his thirties or forties with type 1 diabetes.

The chain couples TRBV5-1 to TRBJ2-1, with 7 bases fitting TRBD2. Germline V gene sequence: CDR1 SGHRS, CDR2 YFSETQ. The V gene end was trimmed by 4 bases and the J gene end by 0 bases; junction bases not matched to a gene: 7. The CDR3 is 16 residues long. In DNA form, the CDR3 reads TGCGCCAGCAGCCCCTCGGGGGGATCCTCCTACAATGAGCAGTTCTTC. Its translation: CASSPSGGSSYNEQFF. Complete variable domain (other parts from reference TRBV5-1 and TRBJ2-1): KAGVTQTPRYLIKTRGQQVTLSCSPISGHRSVSWYQQTPGQGLQFLFEYFSETQRNKGNFPGRFSGRQFSNSRSEMNVSTLELGDSALYLCASSPSGGSSYNEQFFGPGTRLTVL.

The sample holds a few counts of this clone. V usage is TRBV9 and J usage is TRBJ2-4; either TRBD1 or TRBD2 may supply D (5 bases each). The V gene's germline CDR1 is SGDLS and CDR2 YYNGEE. This CDR3 region has 15 residues. Trimming left V 4 bases short and J 7 bases short, with 18 bases between. This chain's CDR3 is CASSWQGVDGNIQYF. CDR3 nucleotides: TGTGCCAGCAGCTGGCAGGGAGTAGATGGGAACATTCAGTACTTC. Variable domain in full (rest from reference TRBV9 and TRBJ2-4): DSGVTQTPKHLITATGQRVTLRCSPRSGDLSVYWYQQSLDQGLQFLIQYYNGEERAKGNILERFSAQQFPDLHSELNLSSLELGDSALYFCASSWQGVDGNIQYFGAGTRLSVL.

The V and J genes are TRBV14 and TRBJ2-3; D is unresolved. CDR3 length: 14 residues. The germline V gene encodes CDR1 SGHDN and CDR2 FVKESK. Trimming shortened V by 2 bases and J by 2 bases, and 8 bases separated the two germline ends. The CDR3 DNA reads TGTGCCAGCAGCCAACGAGGAGTCACAGATACGCAGTATTTT. Translated: CASSQRGVTDTQYF. Together with reference TRBV14 and TRBJ2-3, the CDR3 gives the full variable domain: EAGVTQFPSHSVIEKGQTVTLRCDPISGHDNLYWYRRVMGKEIKFLLHFVKESKQDESGMPNNRFLAERTGGTYSTLKVQPAELEDSGVYFCASSQRGVTDTQYFGPGTRLTVL.

This clone has more than one count but fewer than ten. The chain is built from TRBV30 and TRBJ2-7; possibly TRBD2 for D (5 bases). The CDR3 spans 10 residues. Germline lookup yields CDR1 GTSNPN and CDR2 SVGIG (reference sequence). V was trimmed by 2 bases and J by 7 bases, leaving 6 bases between them. The CDR3 is CAWSRGEQYF. For the CDR3, the DNA is TGTGCCTGGAGTAGAGGGGAGCAGTACTTC.

This rearrangement joins TRBV7-9 to TRBJ1-1; D call uncertain. Germline V gives CDR1 SEHNR, CDR2 FQNEAQ (reference sequence). This CDR3 region has 14 residues. The V gene lost 4 bases and the J gene lost 1 base, with 10 bases spanning the gap. The CDR3 DNA reads as TGTGCCAGCAGCTCGCAGGTGGCGAACACTGAAGCTTTCTTT. It is translated as CASSSQVANTEAFF.